These T cell receptor beta chains were read from a single sample in a study of response to subunit inactivated influenza vaccine. TCRdb called the RT-PCR reads again in MiXCR, with one record for every CDR3 protein. In the table there are more than 450,000 distinct CDR3 sequences, 10% to 12% of which are singletons. This sample was also put to use in a study of T cells expressing NK-cell markers.

This specimen was PBMCs from blood, taken on the day of vaccination. The receptors were sampled from a man in his fifties or sixties who received an inactivated influenza vaccine. Both conserved end residues are part of each CDR3. A D gene is named only where the DNA matches it firmly. Expanded clones get a size class; other rows say once, few or many, or leave the size out.

d_gene,v_gene,j_gene,abundance,CDR3aa,CDR3nt
TRBD2,TRBV20-1,TRBJ2-7,many,CSAHAGTSGSYEQYF,TGCAGTGCCCACGCCGGGACTAGCGGCTCCTACGAGCAGTACTTC
TRBD2,TRBV6-2/TRBV6-3,TRBJ2-5,.,CASSYHSGGGQETQYF,TGTGCCAGCAGTTACCATTCGGGAGGGGGACAAGAGACCCAGTACTTC
.,TRBV6-5,TRBJ1-2,.,CASSSPKREVIYGYTF,TGTGCCAGCAGTTCCCCCAAGAGGGAAGTGATCTATGGCTACACCTTC
.,TRBV12-3/TRBV12-4,TRBJ1-2,few,CASSPDSFYGYTF,TGTGCCAGCAGCCCCGACAGCTTCTATGGCTACACCTTC
.,TRBV12-3/TRBV12-4,TRBJ2-6,.,CASSSFRLQTGANVLTF,TGTGCCAGCAGTTCCTTTAGGCTACAAACTGGGGCCAACGTCCTGACTTTC
TRBD2,TRBV5-6,TRBJ2-1,few,CASSLAGGLVYNEQFF,TGTGCCAGCAGCTTAGCGGGAGGCCTGGTATACAATGAGCAGTTCTTC
.,TRBV7-9,TRBJ2-1,many,CASSFKYNEQFF,TGTGCCAGCAGCTTCAAATATAATGAGCAGTTCTTC
.,TRBV12-3/TRBV12-4,TRBJ1-5,many,CASSRGENQPQHF,TGTGCCAGCAGTCGAGGGGAGAATCAGCCCCAGCATTTT
.,TRBV6-1,TRBJ2-2,few,CASRRTVNTGELFF,TGTGCCAGCAGGAGGACAGTAAACACCGGGGAGCTGTTTTTT
.,TRBV28,TRBJ2-3,few,CASSTHTGTDTQYF,TGTGCCAGCAGTACCCACACTGGCACAGATACGCAGTATTTT
TRBD2,TRBV27,TRBJ2-2,few,CASRKIAGGPDGELFF,TGTGCCAGCAGGAAGATAGCGGGAGGGCCAGACGGGGAGCTGTTTTTT
.,TRBV28,TRBJ2-1,few,CASTQGGHQDFNEQFF,TGTGCCAGCACCCAGGGTGGACACCAGGACTTCAATGAGCAGTTCTTC
TRBD2,TRBV4-3,TRBJ2-1,.,CASSQVATSENNEQFF,TGCGCCAGCAGCCAAGTTGCTACTAGCGAAAACAATGAGCAGTTCTTC
.,TRBV7-6,TRBJ2-5,few,CASSPAWDIRQETQYF,TGTGCCAGCAGCCCCGCCTGGGACATTCGGCAAGAGACCCAGTACTTC
.,TRBV4-1,TRBJ2-1,.,CASSQPDLLYNEQFF,TGCGCCAGCAGCCAACCGGACTTGCTTTACAATGAGCAGTTCTTC
.,TRBV20-1,TRBJ2-5,.,CSARVMKEGLQETQYF,TGCAGTGCTAGAGTCATGAAGGAGGGGTTACAAGAGACCCAGTACTTC
.,TRBV4-3,TRBJ2-5,few,CASSPQLQGQETQYF,TGCGCCAGCAGCCCCCAACTCCAGGGGCAAGAGACCCAGTACTTC
.,TRBV5-1,TRBJ2-7,few,CASSSLQGPYEQYF,TGCGCCAGCAGCTCATTACAGGGACCCTACGAGCAGTACTTC
.,TRBV5-5,TRBJ1-5,once,CASSVRGERNQPQHF,TGTGCCAGCAGCGTGAGGGGGGAACGCAATCAGCCCCAGCATTTT
.,TRBV28,TRBJ1-5,.,CASRRGGGGQPQHF,TGTGCCAGCAGACGGGGCGGGGGCGGCCAGCCCCAGCATTTT
.,TRBV29-1,TRBJ2-7,few,CSVVEGNYEQYF,TGCAGCGTTGTGGAGGGGAACTACGAGCAGTACTTC
.,TRBV12-3/TRBV12-4,TRBJ2-2,many,CASRYNTGELFF,TGTGCCAGCAGGTACAACACCGGGGAGCTGTTTTTT
.,TRBV12-3/TRBV12-4,TRBJ2-2,.,CASSSQGTTGELFF,TGTGCCAGCAGTTCCCAGGGAACCACCGGGGAGCTGTTTTTT
TRBD2,TRBV28,TRBJ2-1,.,CASSGGGVGKNEQFF,TGTGCCAGCAGCGGGGGGGGAGTAGGCAAGAATGAGCAGTTCTTC